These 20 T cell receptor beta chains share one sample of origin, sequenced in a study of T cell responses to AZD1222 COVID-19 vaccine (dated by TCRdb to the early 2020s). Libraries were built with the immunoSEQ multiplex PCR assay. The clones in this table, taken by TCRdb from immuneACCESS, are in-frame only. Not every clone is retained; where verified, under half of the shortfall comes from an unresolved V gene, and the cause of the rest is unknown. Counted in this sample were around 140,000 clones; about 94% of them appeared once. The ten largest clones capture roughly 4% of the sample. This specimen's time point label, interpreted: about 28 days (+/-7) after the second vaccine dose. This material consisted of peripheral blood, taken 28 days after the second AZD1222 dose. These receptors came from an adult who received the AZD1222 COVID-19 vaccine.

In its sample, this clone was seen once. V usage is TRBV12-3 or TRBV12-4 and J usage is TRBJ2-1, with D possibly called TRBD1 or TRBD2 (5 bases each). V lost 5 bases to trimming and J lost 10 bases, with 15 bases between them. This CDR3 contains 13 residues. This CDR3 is CASSAGTPAEQFF. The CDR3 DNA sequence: TGTGCCAGCAGTGCCGGGACGCCCGCCGAGCAGTTCTTC.

The DNA for the CDR3 is TGTGCCAGCTCACCACGGGGGGGCCAGTCTGGAAACACCATATATTTT. This sequence encodes CASSPRGGQSGNTIYF. J is TRBJ1-3 and V is TRBV18, with TRBD1 as a possible D gene (6 bases). V lost 1 base and J 1 base, leaving 11 bases between the germline ends. From germline, CDR1 is KGHSH and CDR2 LQKENI. The CDR3 length is 16 residues.

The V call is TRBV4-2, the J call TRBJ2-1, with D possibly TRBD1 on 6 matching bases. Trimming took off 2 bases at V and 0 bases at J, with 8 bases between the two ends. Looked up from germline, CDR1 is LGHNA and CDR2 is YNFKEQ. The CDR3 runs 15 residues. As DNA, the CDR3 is TGTGCCAGCAGCCAACAGGGGAGCTCCTACAATGAGCAGTTCTTC. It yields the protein CASSQQGSSYNEQFF.

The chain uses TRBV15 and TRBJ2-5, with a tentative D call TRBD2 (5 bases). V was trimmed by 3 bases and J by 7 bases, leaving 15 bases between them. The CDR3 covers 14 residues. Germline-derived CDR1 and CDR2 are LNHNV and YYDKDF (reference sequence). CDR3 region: CATSSKRASGTQYF. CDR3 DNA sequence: TGTGCCACCAGCAGTAAGAGGGCCTCGGGGACCCAGTACTTC.

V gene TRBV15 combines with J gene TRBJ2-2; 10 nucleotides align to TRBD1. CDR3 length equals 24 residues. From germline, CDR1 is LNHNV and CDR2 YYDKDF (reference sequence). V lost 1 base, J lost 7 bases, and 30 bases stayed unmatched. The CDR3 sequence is CATSRGHVGGPSGTGVGYGGELFF. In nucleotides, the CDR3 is TGTGCCACCAGCAGAGGTCATGTCGGAGGACCGTCCGGGACAGGGGTCGGATATGGCGGGGAGCTGTTTTTT.

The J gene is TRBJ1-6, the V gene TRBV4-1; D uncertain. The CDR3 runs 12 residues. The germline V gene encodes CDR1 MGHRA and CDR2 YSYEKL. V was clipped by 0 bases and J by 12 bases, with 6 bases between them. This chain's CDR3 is CASSQEGGPLHF. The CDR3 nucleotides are TGCGCCAGCAGCCAAGAAGGAGGACCCCTCCACTTT.

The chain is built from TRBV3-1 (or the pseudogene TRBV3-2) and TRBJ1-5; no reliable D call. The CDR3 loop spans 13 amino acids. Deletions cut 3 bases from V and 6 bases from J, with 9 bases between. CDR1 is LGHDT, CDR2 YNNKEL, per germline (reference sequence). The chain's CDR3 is CASSQQLGQPQHF. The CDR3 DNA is TGTGCCAGCAGCCAGCAGTTAGGTCAGCCCCAGCATTTT.

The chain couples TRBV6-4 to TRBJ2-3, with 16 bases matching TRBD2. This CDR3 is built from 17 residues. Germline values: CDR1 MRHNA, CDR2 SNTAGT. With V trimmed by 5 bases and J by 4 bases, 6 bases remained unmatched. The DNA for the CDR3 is TGTGCCAGCAGTCCGGGACTAGCGGGAGGGCCGGCAGATACGCAGTATTTT. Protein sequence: CASSPGLAGGPADTQYF.

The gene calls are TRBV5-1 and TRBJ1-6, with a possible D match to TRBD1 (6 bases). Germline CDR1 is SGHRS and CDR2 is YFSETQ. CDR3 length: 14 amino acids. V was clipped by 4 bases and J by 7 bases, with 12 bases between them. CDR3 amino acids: CASSLGGLNSPLHF. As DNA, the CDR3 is TGCGCCAGCAGCCTGGGGGGGCTAAATTCACCCCTCCACTTT.

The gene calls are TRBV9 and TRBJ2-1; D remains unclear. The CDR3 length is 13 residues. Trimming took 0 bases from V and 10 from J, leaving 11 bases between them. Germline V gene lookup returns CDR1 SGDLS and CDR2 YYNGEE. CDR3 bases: TGTGCCAGCAGCGTAGATGCAACCGGGGAGCAGTTCTTC. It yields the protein CASSVDATGEQFF. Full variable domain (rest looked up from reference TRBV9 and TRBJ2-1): DSGVTQTPKHLITATGQRVTLRCSPRSGDLSVYWYQQSLDQGLQFLIQYYNGEERAKGNILERFSAQQFPDLHSELNLSSLELGDSALYFCASSVDATGEQFFGPGTRLTVL.

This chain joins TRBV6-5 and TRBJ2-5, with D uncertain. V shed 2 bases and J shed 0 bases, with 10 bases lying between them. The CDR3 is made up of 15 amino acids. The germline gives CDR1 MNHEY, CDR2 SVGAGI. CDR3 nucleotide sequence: TGTGCCAGCAGTTACGGCCCAGATAACCAAGAGACCCAGTACTTC. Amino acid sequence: CASSYGPDNQETQYF.

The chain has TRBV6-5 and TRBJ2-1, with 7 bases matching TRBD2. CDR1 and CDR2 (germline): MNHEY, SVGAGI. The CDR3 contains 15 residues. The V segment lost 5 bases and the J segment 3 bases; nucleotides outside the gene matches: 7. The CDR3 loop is CASSNLAEIYNEQFF. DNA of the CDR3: TGTGCCAGCAGTAACCTAGCGGAGATCTACAATGAGCAGTTCTTC.

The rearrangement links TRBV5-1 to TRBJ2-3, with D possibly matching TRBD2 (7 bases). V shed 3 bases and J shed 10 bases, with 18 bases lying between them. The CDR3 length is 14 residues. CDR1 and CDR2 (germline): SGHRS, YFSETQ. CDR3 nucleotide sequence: TGCGCCAGCAGCTCCCCTGGACTAGAGGGGGCGCAGTATTTT. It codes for CASSSPGLEGAQYF. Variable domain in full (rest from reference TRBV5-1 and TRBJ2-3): KAGVTQTPRYLIKTRGQQVTLSCSPISGHRSVSWYQQTPGQGLQFLFEYFSETQRNKGNFPGRFSGRQFSNSRSEMNVSTLELGDSALYLCASSSPGLEGAQYFGPGTRLTVL.

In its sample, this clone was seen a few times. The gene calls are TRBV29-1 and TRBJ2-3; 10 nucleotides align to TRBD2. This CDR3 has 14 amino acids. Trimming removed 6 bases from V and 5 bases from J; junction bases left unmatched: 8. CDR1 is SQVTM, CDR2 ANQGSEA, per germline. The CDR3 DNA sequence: TGCAGCGTCGACACTAGCGGGGCCCGAGATACGCAGTATTTT. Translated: CSVDTSGARDTQYF.

CDR3: CASSQDTEETQYF. CDR3 DNA sequence: TGCGCCAGCAGCCAAGATACGGAAGAGACCCAGTACTTC. The chain combines TRBV4-3 with TRBJ2-5; no clear D. The V gene's germline CDR1 is LGHNA and CDR2 YSLEER. V lost 0 bases and J 3 bases, leaving 5 bases between the germline ends. The CDR3 runs to 13 residues.

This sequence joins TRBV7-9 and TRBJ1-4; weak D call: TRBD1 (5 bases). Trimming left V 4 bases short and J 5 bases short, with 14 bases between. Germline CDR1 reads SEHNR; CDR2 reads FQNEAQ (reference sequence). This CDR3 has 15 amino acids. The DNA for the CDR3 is TGTGCCAGCAGCTCTTCCTTCGGGGCAAATGAAAAACTGTTTTTT. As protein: CASSSSFGANEKLFF.

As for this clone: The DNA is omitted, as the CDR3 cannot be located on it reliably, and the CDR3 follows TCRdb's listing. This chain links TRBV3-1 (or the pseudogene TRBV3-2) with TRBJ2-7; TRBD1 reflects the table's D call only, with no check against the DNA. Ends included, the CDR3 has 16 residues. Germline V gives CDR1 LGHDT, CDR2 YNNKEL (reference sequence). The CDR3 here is CASKLISVPAGHEQYF.

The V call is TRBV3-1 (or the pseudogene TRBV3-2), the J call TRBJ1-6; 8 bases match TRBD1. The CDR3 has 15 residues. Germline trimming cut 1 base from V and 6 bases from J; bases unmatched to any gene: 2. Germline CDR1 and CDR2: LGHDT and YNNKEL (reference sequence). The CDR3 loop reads CASSQGDRGNSPLHF. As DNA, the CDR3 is TGTGCCAGCAGCCAAGGTGACAGGGGTAATTCACCCCTCCACTTT.

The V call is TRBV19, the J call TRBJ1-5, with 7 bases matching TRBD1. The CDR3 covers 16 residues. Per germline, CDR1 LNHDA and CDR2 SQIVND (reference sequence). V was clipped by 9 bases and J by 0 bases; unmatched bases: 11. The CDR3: CASSPRTGYSNQPQHF. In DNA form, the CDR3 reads TGTGCCAGCTCCCCGCGGACAGGTTATAGCAATCAGCCCCAGCATTTT.

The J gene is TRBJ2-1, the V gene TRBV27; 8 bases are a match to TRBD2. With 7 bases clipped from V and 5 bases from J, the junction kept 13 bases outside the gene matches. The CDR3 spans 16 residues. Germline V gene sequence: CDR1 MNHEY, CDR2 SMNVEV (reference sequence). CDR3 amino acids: CASNPLGLAAHNEQFF. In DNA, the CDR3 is TGTGCCAGCAACCCCCTCGGACTAGCCGCCCACAATGAGCAGTTCTTC.